The 31 T cell receptor beta chains presented below share a single source sample, sequenced in a study of T cell repertoires in cytomegalovirus infection. Which antigens these TCRs recognize remains unknown. TCRdb re-analysed the reads in MiXCR, keeping a single row per CDR3 protein. The table has under 90,000 distinct CDR3 sequences, roughly half seen once. This material consisted of CD8+ T cells from cultured PBMCs, taken from culture after CMV antigen stimulation. The receptors stem from a human donor in good health (CMV status not recorded). Some clones in this sample may be carry-over from other donors' samples.

The chain joins TRBV7-9 to TRBJ1-1; a possible D gene is TRBD1 (5 bases). The CDR3 is made up of 15 amino acids. The germline gives CDR1 SEHNR, CDR2 FQNEAQ (reference sequence). V shed 5 bases and J shed 3 bases, with 16 bases lying between them. CDR3 bases: TGTGCCAGCAGCGCAACTCGGGACGCCGACACTGAAGCTTTCTTT. It specifies CASSATRDADTEAFF.

This clonotype was seen ten or more times. V and J are TRBV7-2 and TRBJ1-3; D is possibly TRBD1 (5 bases). The germline V and J ends were trimmed by 0 bases and 4 bases, with 10 bases remaining between them. CDR3 size: 15 residues. Germline V gene data show CDR1 as SGHTA and CDR2 as FQGNSA. CDR3 nucleotide sequence: TGTGCCAGCAGCTTAGCCGAACAGGCAGGAAACACCATATATTTT. Amino acid sequence: CASSLAEQAGNTIYF.

The V and J genes are TRBV11-2 and TRBJ1-1, with D hard to call. The length of the CDR3 is 13 residues. The ends were cut back, 5 bases at V and 1 base at J, with 8 bases in the middle. Germline-derived CDR1 and CDR2 are SGHAT and FQNNGV. The CDR3 DNA reads as TGTGCCAGCAGCCCCCTCCGGAACACTGAAGCTTTCTTT. Protein product: CASSPLRNTEAFF.

In its sample, this clonotype was seen a few times. The chain is built from TRBV11-2 and TRBJ2-3, with a weak D call TRBD2 (6 bases). The CDR3 extends over 13 amino acids. V was cut by 8 bases and J by 4 bases, with 13 bases left in between. Germline V gene data show CDR1 as SGHAT and CDR2 as FQNNGV. The CDR3, as DNA: TGTGCCAGCGGCGGGACCACATCAGATACGCAGTATTTT. As protein: CASGGTTSDTQYF.

In this sample, this clonotype turned up once. V usage is TRBV6-6 and J usage is TRBJ2-7, with 7 bases aligning to TRBD1. The V segment lost 6 bases and the J segment 2 bases; nucleotides outside the gene matches: 7. Per germline, CDR1 MNHNY and CDR2 SVGAGI (reference sequence). This CDR3 contains 14 residues. The CDR3 coding sequence is TGTGCCAGCAGCCCACAGGGGCAACCCTACGAGCAGTACTTC. This gives the protein CASSPQGQPYEQYF.

This clonotype has a handful of counts. V usage is TRBV12-3 or TRBV12-4 and J usage is TRBJ2-3, with TRBD1 identical over 9 bases. The CDR3 is 15 amino acids. V lost 6 bases, J lost 2 bases, and 6 bases stayed unmatched. The CDR3 nucleotides read TGTGCCAGCAGGGCGACAGGGGGAATCACAGATACGCAGTATTTT. Translation: CASRATGGITDTQYF.

The chain joins TRBV12-3 or TRBV12-4 to TRBJ2-7; 9 bases are shared with TRBD1. Trimming removed 1 base from V and 0 bases from J; junction bases left unmatched: 10. The CDR3 is 18 amino acids. This chain's CDR3 is CASSLERDRVGSSYEQYF. The CDR3 nucleotides are TGTGCCAGCAGTTTAGAGCGGGACAGGGTGGGGAGCTCCTACGAGCAGTACTTC.

The rearrangement joins TRBV10-3 to TRBJ2-2; 9 bases agree with TRBD1. The length of the CDR3 is 14 residues. The J segment lost 1 base and the V segment lost 9 bases, leaving 3 bases of the junction unmatched. Germline CDR1 and CDR2: ENHRY and SYGVKD. The CDR3 spells CAMGTGLNTGELFF. In nucleotides, the CDR3 is TGTGCCATGGGGACAGGGCTGAACACCGGGGAGCTGTTTTTT.

V gene TRBV7-8 combines with J gene TRBJ2-7; D possibly corresponds to TRBD2 (5 bases). The CDR3 spans 14 residues. Trimming shortened V by 5 bases and J by 5 bases, and 16 bases separated the two germline ends. CDR1 is SGHVS and CDR2 is FQNEAQ in the germline V gene. The DNA for the CDR3 is TGTGCCAGCAGCCCGACCCAACTAGACGACGAGCAGTACTTC. Translation gives CASSPTQLDDEQYF. The full variable domain, rest sourced from reference TRBV7-8 and TRBJ2-7, is GAGVSQSPRYKVAKRGQDVALRCDPISGHVSLFWYQQALGQGPEFLTYFQNEAQLDKSGLPSDRFFAERPEGSVSTLKIQRTQQEDSAVYLCASSPTQLDDEQYFGPGTRLTVT.

Only one count was recorded for this clonotype. V usage is TRBV25-1 and J usage is TRBJ2-7, with TRBD1 identical over 8 bases. The CDR3 totals 15 residues. Germline trimming cut 3 bases from V and 5 bases from J; bases unmatched to any gene: 9. Germline values: CDR1 MGHDK, CDR2 SYGVNS. In DNA form, the CDR3 reads TGTGCCAGCAGTGACCCCGGACAGGGTATCAACGAGCAGTACTTC. Amino acids: CASSDPGQGINEQYF.

This sequence joins TRBV6-8 and TRBJ1-1; D is undetermined. This CDR3 spans 12 amino acids. V was shortened by 0 bases and J by 11 bases, with 10 bases between the two germline ends. Germline CDR1 and CDR2: MNHGY and SAAAGT. CDR3 sequence (DNA): TGTGCCAGCAGTTACTCCGGGGAGGATGCTTTCTTT. Its translation: CASSYSGEDAFF.

The chain combines TRBV12-3 or TRBV12-4 with TRBJ2-5, with D maybe TRBD2 (6 bases). The V gene lost 6 bases and the J gene lost 5 bases, with 19 bases spanning the gap. The CDR3 is 15 amino acids. The CDR3 sequence: CASSFVLAPGETQYF. For the CDR3, the DNA is TGTGCCAGCAGCTTTGTTCTAGCGCCCGGTGAGACCCAGTACTTC.

The chain couples TRBV6-6 to TRBJ2-7; D may be TRBD1 (6 bases). This CDR3 is built from 15 residues. The germline V gene has CDR1 MNHNY and CDR2 SVGAGI (reference sequence). V lost 6 bases and J lost 3, with 18 bases in between. The CDR3 nucleotides are TGTGCCAGCAGCCACCTAAGGACAGAAGACTACGAGCAGTACTTC. Its protein is CASSHLRTEDYEQYF.

This sequence joins TRBV4-1 and TRBJ2-1; D unresolved. Trimming stripped 0 bases from V and 4 bases from J, with 10 bases between. The CDR3 runs 15 residues. The germline gives CDR1 MGHRA, CDR2 YSYEKL. CDR3: CASSQDMPYYNEQFF. CDR3 sequence (DNA): TGCGCCAGCAGCCAAGATATGCCCTATTACAATGAGCAGTTCTTC.

V and J are TRBV19 and TRBJ1-1; D is unresolved. This CDR3 has 13 residues. Germline V gene data show CDR1 as LNHDA and CDR2 as SQIVND (reference sequence). V was cut by 4 bases and J by 1 base, with 7 bases left in between. The CDR3 region is CASSTLGNTEAFF. For the CDR3, the DNA is TGTGCCAGTAGTACTTTGGGGAACACTGAAGCTTTCTTT.

The chain carries TRBV10-3 and TRBJ2-7, with 10 positions matching TRBD2. Germline V gene data show CDR1 as ENHRY and CDR2 as SYGVKD. The CDR3 runs 15 residues. V lost 2 bases to trimming and J lost 1 base; unmatched junction nucleotides: 2. CDR3 protein: CAISEGTSASYEQYF. The CDR3 DNA is TGTGCCATCAGTGAGGGGACTAGCGCATCCTACGAGCAGTACTTC.

This clonotype came up a few times. The chain recombines TRBV27 with TRBJ2-3; D is perhaps TRBD2 (5 bases). Germline V gene data show CDR1 as MNHEY and CDR2 as SMNVEV (reference sequence). CDR3 length: 13 amino acids. Trimming removed 6 bases at V and 2 bases at J, with 9 bases between. CDR3 sequence: CASSYDYTDTQYF. For the CDR3, the DNA is TGTGCCAGCAGCTACGACTACACAGATACGCAGTATTTT.

The V call is TRBV7-3, the J call TRBJ2-3, with 14 nucleotides matching TRBD2. The CDR3 sequence is 15 residues long. Germline V gene sequence: CDR1 SGHTA, CDR2 FQGTGA. V lost 2 bases and J lost 7; bases outside the gene matches: 2. The CDR3, as DNA: TGTGCCAGCAGCTTATGGACTAGCGGGGGGTATACGCAGTATTTT. It translates to CASSLWTSGGYTQYF.

This chain connects TRBV11-3 to TRBJ2-3; no definite D call. The CDR3 runs to 13 residues. Germline values: CDR1 SGHNT, CDR2 YENEEA. Trimming cost V 1 base and J 2 bases, with 4 bases left between them. In DNA form, the CDR3 reads TGTGCCAGCAGCTTAGGTACCACAGATACGCAGTATTTT. Amino acid sequence: CASSLGTTDTQYF.

V is TRBV7-8 and J is TRBJ1-1; D gene uncertain. The CDR3 runs to 12 residues. The germline gives CDR1 SGHVS, CDR2 FQNEAQ. Deletions cut 5 bases from V and 6 bases from J, with 10 bases between. CDR3 coding DNA: TGTGCCAGCAGCGCAGGTCCGGCTGAAGCTTTCTTT. It codes for CASSAGPAEAFF.

CDR3 nucleotides: TGTGCCAGCGTCGACCCGAACACTGAAGCTTTCTTT. Its translation: CASVDPNTEAFF. This sequence joins TRBV27 and TRBJ1-1, with D uncertain. With 8 bases removed from V and 1 base from J, the gap between germline ends came to 8 bases. The CDR3 covers 12 residues. Germline CDR1 MNHEY, CDR2 SMNVEV (reference sequence).

This clonotype showed up just a few times. The chain's CDR3 is CASSEFGQGSNTGELFF. The CDR3 bases are TGTGCCAGCAGTGAGTTTGGACAGGGGAGTAACACCGGGGAGCTGTTTTTT. The rearrangement links TRBV25-1 to TRBJ2-2, with TRBD1 matching over 9 bases. V dropped 3 bases and J dropped 2; count of bases not matched to a gene: 7. The CDR3 extends over 17 amino acids. CDR1 and CDR2 from the germline V gene are MGHDK and SYGVNS.

The gene calls are TRBV6-5 and TRBJ1-1, with a tentative D call TRBD1 (6 bases). Germline values: CDR1 MNHEY, CDR2 SVGAGI. V lost 7 bases, J lost 1 base, and 16 bases lay in between. The CDR3 has 15 residues. The CDR3 here is CASTPSLGANTEAFF. The CDR3 DNA follows: TGTGCCAGCACACCGTCTCTGGGGGCGAACACTGAAGCTTTCTTT.

V is TRBV6-1 and J is TRBJ2-7, with TRBD2 identical over 7 bases. The CDR3 is 15 amino acids. Unmatched junction bases numbered 5, after V lost 1 base and J lost 2 bases. Germline CDR1 and CDR2: MNHNS and SASEGT. CDR3 in DNA: TGTGCCAGCAGTGAAGTGGCCGGACTAGCCTACGAGCAGTACTTC. Translated, it gives CASSEVAGLAYEQYF.

The chain is built from TRBV29-1 and TRBJ2-3; D unclear. From germline, CDR1 is SQVTM and CDR2 ANQGSEA. The length of the CDR3 is 12 residues. The V gene lost 4 bases and the J gene lost 3 bases, with 8 bases spanning the gap. DNA for the CDR3: TGCAGCGTTGTTCCCGGGACAGATACGCAGTATTTT. Its translation is CSVVPGTDTQYF.

V gene TRBV4-2 combines with J gene TRBJ2-7, with D possibly being TRBD1 (5 bases). The germline V gene has CDR1 LGHNA and CDR2 YNFKEQ. The CDR3 runs 15 residues. V was trimmed by 0 bases and J by 10 bases, leaving 19 bases between them. The CDR3 DNA sequence: TGTGCCAGCAGCCAAGAAAGGCAGGGAAAGTCCGATCAGTACTTC. Its translation: CASSQERQGKSDQYF.

This chain connects TRBV11-2 to TRBJ1-2; D is possibly TRBD1 (5 bases). V lost 6 bases to trimming and J lost 4 bases, with 24 bases between them. The CDR3 length is 17 residues. Germline V lookup: CDR1 SGHAT, CDR2 FQNNGV. CDR3 region: CASRTILRELEGYGYTF. The CDR3 DNA reads TGTGCCAGCAGGACCATTCTCAGGGAGCTTGAGGGCTATGGCTACACCTTC.

In this sample, this clonotype turned up many times. The chain has TRBV24-1 and TRBJ1-1; the match to TRBD1 covers 11 bases. Per germline, CDR1 KGHDR and CDR2 SFDVKD. This CDR3 spans 16 amino acids. V lost 4 bases, J lost 1 base, and 4 bases stayed unmatched. The CDR3 coding sequence is TGTGCCACCAGTGACGGACAGGGGGCGGAGAACACTGAAGCTTTCTTT. Protein product: CATSDGQGAENTEAFF.

This clonotype was seen a few times. The V call is TRBV7-3, the J call TRBJ2-3, with D perhaps TRBD2 (6 bases). The CDR3 covers 17 residues. Germline V CDR1 and CDR2: SGHTA, FQGTGA. The V and J ends lost 2 bases and 2 bases respectively, with 17 bases between them. Here the CDR3 reads CASSLPEGTGNTDTQYF. The CDR3 DNA reads TGTGCCAGCAGCTTACCTGAGGGGACTGGAAACACAGATACGCAGTATTTT.

In this sample, this clonotype turned up a few times. The chain carries TRBV27 and TRBJ1-3; D unresolved. V was cut by 6 bases and J by 1 base, with 13 bases left in between. Per germline, CDR1 MNHEY and CDR2 SMNVEV (reference sequence). The CDR3 extends over 15 amino acids. CDR3 DNA sequence: TGTGCCAGCAGACGCTTTGGACCTTCTGGAAACACCATATATTTT. This encodes CASRRFGPSGNTIYF.

This clonotype showed up just once. The chain is built from TRBV4-1 and TRBJ2-7; D may match TRBD1 or TRBD2 (5 bases each). This CDR3 has 15 residues. The germline CDR1 and CDR2 sequences are MGHRA and YSYEKL. V dropped 3 bases and J dropped 3 bases, with 15 bases sitting between them. The CDR3 sequence is CASSQGDGLHYEQYF. The CDR3 DNA sequence: TGCGCCAGCAGCCAGGGGGACGGACTTCACTACGAGCAGTACTTC.